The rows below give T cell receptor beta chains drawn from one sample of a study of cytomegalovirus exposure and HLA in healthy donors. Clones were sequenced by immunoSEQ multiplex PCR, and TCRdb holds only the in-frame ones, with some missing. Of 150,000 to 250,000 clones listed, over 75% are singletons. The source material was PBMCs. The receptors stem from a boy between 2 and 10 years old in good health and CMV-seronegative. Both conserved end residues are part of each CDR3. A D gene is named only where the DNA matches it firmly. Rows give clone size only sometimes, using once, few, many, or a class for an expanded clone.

cdr3_aa: CASSLGSEWSEQYF; cdr3_nt: TGTGCCAGCAGCTTGGGGTCCGAGTGGTCCGAGCAGTACTTC; clone_size: NA; v_call: TRBV5-4; j_call: TRBJ2-7; d_call: NA
cdr3_aa: CASSAPGGSMYSNQPQHF; cdr3_nt: TGTGCCAGTAGTGCCCCAGGTGGCTCCATGTATAGCAATCAGCCCCAGCATTTT; clone_size: once; v_call: TRBV19; j_call: TRBJ1-5; d_call: NA
cdr3_aa: CASSYGQISTDTQYF; cdr3_nt: TGTGCCAGCAGCTACGGACAGATCTCCACAGATACGCAGTATTTT; clone_size: NA; v_call: TRBV5-4; j_call: TRBJ2-3; d_call: NA
cdr3_aa: CASSSTYRPYEQYF; cdr3_nt: TGTGCCAGCAGCTCTACGTACCGCCCCTACGAGCAGTACTTC; clone_size: NA; v_call: TRBV7-9; j_call: TRBJ2-7; d_call: NA
cdr3_aa: CASSQGEGPRRKLFF; cdr3_nt: TGTGCCAGCAGCCAAGGGGAGGGGCCGCGAAGGAAACTGTTTTTT; clone_size: NA; v_call: TRBV4-2; j_call: TRBJ1-4; d_call: NA
cdr3_aa: CASSGLEGEQFF; cdr3_nt: TGTGCCAGCAGTGGGTTGGAGGGGGAGCAGTTCTTC; clone_size: few; v_call: TRBV2; j_call: TRBJ2-1; d_call: NA
cdr3_aa: CASSLVGGGQETQYF; cdr3_nt: TGTGCCAGCAGCTTAGTGGGCGGGGGCCAAGAGACCCAGTACTTC; clone_size: NA; v_call: TRBV5-6; j_call: TRBJ2-5; d_call: TRBD2
cdr3_aa: CASSSVAGGSVTQYF; cdr3_nt: TGTGCCAGCAGCTCTGTAGCGGGGGGGTCAGTTACGCAGTATTTT; clone_size: NA; v_call: TRBV7-3; j_call: TRBJ2-3; d_call: TRBD2
cdr3_aa: CASPVPRGVGLCEQYF; cdr3_nt: TGCGCCAGCCCAGTCCCCAGGGGGGTGGGGCTCTGCGAGCAGTACTTC; clone_size: NA; v_call: TRBV23-1; j_call: TRBJ2-7; d_call: NA
cdr3_aa: CASSDRGISNQPQHF; cdr3_nt: TGTGCCAGCAGCGACAGGGGTATAAGCAATCAGCCCCAGCATTTT; clone_size: NA; v_call: TRBV2; j_call: TRBJ1-5; d_call: TRBD1
cdr3_aa: CAISEWDLGSTGDAFF; cdr3_nt: TGTGCCATCAGTGAGTGGGATTTGGGATCGACAGGTGACGCTTTCTTT; clone_size: NA; v_call: TRBV10-3; j_call: TRBJ1-1; d_call: NA
cdr3_aa: CASSLGPRGTGELFF; cdr3_nt: TGTGCCAGCAGCTTGGGACCCCGGGGAACCGGGGAGCTGTTTTTT; clone_size: NA; v_call: TRBV5-5; j_call: TRBJ2-2; d_call: NA
cdr3_aa: CASRVGASSTDTQYF; cdr3_nt: TGTGCCAGTAGAGTGGGGGCGTCGAGCACAGATACGCAGTATTTT; clone_size: NA; v_call: TRBV19; j_call: TRBJ2-3; d_call: NA
cdr3_aa: CASSHSGGYTEAFF; cdr3_nt: TGTGCCAGTAGCCACTCCGGCGGGTACACTGAAGCTTTCTTT; clone_size: NA; v_call: TRBV19; j_call: TRBJ1-1; d_call: NA
cdr3_aa: CASTRFTDTQYF; cdr3_nt: TGTGCCAGCACACGGTTCACAGATACGCAGTATTTT; clone_size: few; v_call: TRBV6-1; j_call: TRBJ2-3; d_call: NA
cdr3_aa: CASSLQGSFYGYTF; cdr3_nt: TGTGCCAGCAGCTTGCAGGGGTCCTTCTATGGCTACACCTTC; clone_size: NA; v_call: TRBV5-4; j_call: TRBJ1-2; d_call: NA
cdr3_aa: CASRLSTDRGRTSGGSSSYNEQFF; cdr3_nt: TGTGCCAGCAGGTTATCGACCGACAGGGGGAGGACTAGCGGGGGCTCGAGCTCCTACAATGAGCAGTTCTTC; clone_size: NA; v_call: TRBV27; j_call: TRBJ2-1; d_call: TRBD2
cdr3_aa: CASSPGGLIRETQYF; cdr3_nt: TGTGCCAGCAGTCCGGGGGGGCTTATAAGGGAGACCCAGTACTTC; clone_size: NA; v_call: TRBV27; j_call: TRBJ2-5; d_call: TRBD2
cdr3_aa: CASSLQGSDSPLHF; cdr3_nt: TGTGCCAGCAGTTTGCAGGGTAGTGATTCACCCCTCCACTTT; clone_size: NA; v_call: TRBV27; j_call: TRBJ1-6; d_call: NA
cdr3_aa: CASSQDLTSLEQYF; cdr3_nt: TGCGCCAGCAGCCAAGACCTGACTAGCCTCGAGCAGTACTTC; clone_size: NA; v_call: TRBV4-3; j_call: TRBJ2-7; d_call: TRBD2
cdr3_aa: CATGPGTGGGNTIYF; cdr3_nt: TGTGCCACCGGCCCCGGGACAGGGGGCGGAAACACCATATATTTT; clone_size: once; v_call: TRBV28; j_call: TRBJ1-3; d_call: TRBD1
cdr3_aa: CASSPAHRDSANYGYTF; cdr3_nt: TGTGCCAGCAGCCCAGCCCACCGGGACAGTGCTAACTATGGCTACACCTTC; clone_size: NA; v_call: TRBV7-2; j_call: TRBJ1-2; d_call: TRBD1
cdr3_aa: CASTGIAGHTDTQYF; cdr3_nt: TGCGCCAGCACCGGAATAGCGGGCCACACAGATACGCAGTATTTT; clone_size: once; v_call: TRBV5-1; j_call: TRBJ2-3; d_call: TRBD2
cdr3_aa: CASSLAGGPADTQYF; cdr3_nt: TGTGCCAGCAGTCTAGCGGGGGGGCCGGCAGATACGCAGTATTTT; clone_size: NA; v_call: TRBV6-4; j_call: TRBJ2-3; d_call: TRBD2
cdr3_aa: CASSLWGEGSEQFF; cdr3_nt: TGTGCCAGCAGCTTGTGGGGGGAGGGTAGTGAGCAGTTCTTC; clone_size: NA; v_call: TRBV7-3; j_call: TRBJ2-1; d_call: TRBD2
cdr3_aa: CASSGPETANTQYF; cdr3_nt: TGTGCCAGCAGCGGTCCGGAGACGGCAAATACGCAGTATTTT; clone_size: few; v_call: TRBV9; j_call: TRBJ2-3; d_call: NA
cdr3_aa: CAIRQGANEKLFF; cdr3_nt: TGTGCCATTCGACAGGGGGCTAATGAAAAACTGTTTTTT; clone_size: NA; v_call: TRBV10-3; j_call: TRBJ1-4; d_call: TRBD1
cdr3_aa: CASSPGTYEQYF; cdr3_nt: TGTGCCAGCAGCCCCGGGACCTACGAGCAGTACTTC; clone_size: NA; v_call: TRBV7-9; j_call: TRBJ2-7; d_call: NA
cdr3_aa: CASRNREISLWTEAFF; cdr3_nt: TGTGCCAGCAGAAACAGGGAAATTTCCCTATGGACTGAAGCTTTCTTT; clone_size: NA; v_call: TRBV7-9; j_call: TRBJ1-1; d_call: NA
cdr3_aa: CASRYSRGSDGYTF; cdr3_nt: TGTGCCAGCAGATACTCGCGGGGGTCGGATGGCTACACCTTC; clone_size: NA; v_call: TRBV6-5; j_call: TRBJ1-2; d_call: NA
cdr3_aa: CASSYSRGGRETQYF; cdr3_nt: TGTGCCAGCAGTTACTCGCGGGGGGGGAGAGAGACCCAGTACTTC; clone_size: once; v_call: TRBV6-5; j_call: TRBJ2-5; d_call: TRBD2
cdr3_aa: CASSLAGTGAEAFF; cdr3_nt: TGTGCCAGCAGCTTAGCCGGGACAGGGGCTGAAGCTTTCTTT; clone_size: NA; v_call: TRBV7-9; j_call: TRBJ1-1; d_call: TRBD1
cdr3_aa: CASSGTLAKNIQYF; cdr3_nt: TGTGCCAGCTCAGGGACACTAGCCAAAAACATTCAGTACTTC; clone_size: NA; v_call: TRBV18; j_call: TRBJ2-4; d_call: NA
cdr3_aa: CASSFGDRGFSPEYF; cdr3_nt: TGTGCCAGCAGCTTCGGTGACAGGGGGTTTTCTCCGGAGTACTTC; clone_size: NA; v_call: TRBV5-5; j_call: TRBJ2-7; d_call: TRBD1
cdr3_aa: CASSLVASGGAPDTQYF; cdr3_nt: TGTGCCAGCAGCTTAGTTGCTAGCGGGGGGGCTCCAGATACGCAGTATTTT; clone_size: NA; v_call: TRBV7-8; j_call: TRBJ2-3; d_call: TRBD2
cdr3_aa: CASIPTGNTDTQYF; cdr3_nt: TGTGCCAGCATCCCGACAGGGAACACAGATACGCAGTATTTT; clone_size: NA; v_call: TRBV7-9; j_call: TRBJ2-3; d_call: TRBD1
cdr3_aa: CASSVDAGDTQYF; cdr3_nt: TGTGCCAGCAGCGTAGACGCCGGTGATACGCAGTATTTT; clone_size: NA; v_call: TRBV9; j_call: TRBJ2-3; d_call: NA
cdr3_aa: CASSQGGGGGGYEQYF; cdr3_nt: TGTGCCAGCAGCCAAGGGGGGGGCGGGGGCGGCTACGAGCAGTACTTC; clone_size: NA; v_call: TRBV4-2; j_call: TRBJ2-7; d_call: NA
cdr3_aa: CASRGRVGTEAFF; cdr3_nt: TGTGCCAGCAGAGGTCGGGTGGGCACTGAAGCTTTCTTT; clone_size: NA; v_call: TRBV2; j_call: TRBJ1-1; d_call: NA
cdr3_aa: CASSQDPGIAGGTGTDTQYF; cdr3_nt: TGTGCCAGCAGCCAAGATCCGGGGATAGCGGGGGGTACCGGCACAGATACGCAGTATTTT; clone_size: NA; v_call: TRBV4-2; j_call: TRBJ2-3; d_call: TRBD2
cdr3_aa: CASSVDWGQGAEAFF; cdr3_nt: TGTGCCAGCAGCGTAGATTGGGGACAGGGGGCCGAAGCTTTCTTT; clone_size: NA; v_call: TRBV9; j_call: TRBJ1-1; d_call: TRBD1
cdr3_aa: CASSPGQSEAFF; cdr3_nt: TGTGCCAGCTCACCGGGACAATCTGAAGCTTTCTTT; clone_size: NA; v_call: TRBV18; j_call: TRBJ1-1; d_call: NA
cdr3_aa: CASSLVLSGDTIYF; cdr3_nt: TGTGCCAGCAGCTTGGTCCTGTCTGGAGACACCATATATTTT; clone_size: NA; v_call: TRBV5-6; j_call: TRBJ1-3; d_call: NA
cdr3_aa: CASSQDWAGGTNTGELFF; cdr3_nt: TGCGCCAGCAGCCAAGATTGGGCGGGGGGTACGAACACCGGGGAGCTGTTTTTT; clone_size: once; v_call: TRBV4-3; j_call: TRBJ2-2; d_call: TRBD2
cdr3_aa: CASSLRDRDYEQYF; cdr3_nt: TGTGCCAGCAGTCTCCGGGACAGGGACTACGAGCAGTACTTC; clone_size: NA; v_call: TRBV21-1; j_call: TRBJ2-7; d_call: NA
cdr3_aa: CASSPPGSGGEYHTDTQYF; cdr3_nt: TGTGCCAGCAGCCCCCCGGGGAGCGGGGGGGAATATCACACAGATACGCAGTATTTT; clone_size: NA; v_call: TRBV7-8; j_call: TRBJ2-3; d_call: TRBD2
cdr3_aa: CASSGRQAMNTEAFF; cdr3_nt: TGTGCCAGCAGCGGGAGACAGGCGATGAACACTGAAGCTTTCTTT; clone_size: NA; v_call: TRBV7-9; j_call: TRBJ1-1; d_call: NA
cdr3_aa: CASTLSTEAFF; cdr3_nt: TGTGCCAGCACCCTTAGCACTGAAGCTTTCTTT; clone_size: NA; v_call: TRBV13; j_call: TRBJ1-1; d_call: NA
cdr3_aa: CASSEIFGQPQHF; cdr3_nt: TGTGCCAGCAGTGAAATTTTCGGTCAGCCCCAGCATTTT; clone_size: NA; v_call: TRBV6-1; j_call: TRBJ1-5; d_call: NA
cdr3_aa: CASSPTGLPPTSGYF; cdr3_nt: TGTGCCAGCAGCCCCACGGGACTACCTCCTACGAGCGGGTACTTC; clone_size: few; v_call: TRBV6-1; j_call: TRBJ2-7; d_call: TRBD2
cdr3_aa: CASSTQGLAGGKQYF; cdr3_nt: TGTGCCAGCAGCACCCAGGGACTAGCGGGGGGTAAGCAGTACTTC; clone_size: NA; v_call: TRBV7-2; j_call: TRBJ2-7; d_call: TRBD2
cdr3_aa: CASSNLAGGPDTQYF; cdr3_nt: TGTGCCAGCTCGAACTTAGCGGGGGGGCCAGATACGCAGTATTTT; clone_size: NA; v_call: TRBV19; j_call: TRBJ2-3; d_call: TRBD2
cdr3_aa: CAMPFFADHYGYTF; cdr3_nt: TGTGCCATGCCTTTCTTTGCGGATCACTATGGCTACACCTTC; clone_size: NA; v_call: TRBV25-1; j_call: TRBJ1-2; d_call: NA
cdr3_aa: CASSRPGQGFDEQYF; cdr3_nt: TGTGCCAGCAGCCGCCCGGGACAGGGTTTCGACGAGCAGTACTTC; clone_size: NA; v_call: TRBV7-9; j_call: TRBJ2-7; d_call: TRBD1
cdr3_aa: CASSSTTAARHEQYF; cdr3_nt: TGTGCCAGCAGCTCCACGACAGCCGCGCGGCACGAGCAGTACTTC; clone_size: NA; v_call: TRBV5-4; j_call: TRBJ2-7; d_call: NA